This TCR beta chain was captured in a study of blood T cell repertoires in COVID-19. Study overall: Collection of acute and convalescent COVID-19 samples took place in the United States, Italy and Spain. From T cells, B-cell-depleted T cells, or PBMCs came the material, which was cDNA or gDNA.

Sequenced by immunoSEQ multiplex PCR; TCRdb stores in-frame clones only, minus some. The table includes roughly 250,000 clones, roughly 82% detected once. The V and J ends lost 1 base and 0 bases respectively, with 7 bases between them. Germline V gene sequence: CDR1 MNHNS, CDR2 SASEGT. The CDR3 contains 15 residues. The sample comprised peripheral blood. The sequence came from a woman older than 75 with active or convalescent COVID-19. The rearrangement links TRBV6-1 to TRBJ1-5; D is undetermined. The CDR3 DNA follows: TGTGCCAGCAGTGAAGGGGCATATAGCAATCAGCCCCAGCATTTT. Its translation is CASSEGAYSNQPQHF.